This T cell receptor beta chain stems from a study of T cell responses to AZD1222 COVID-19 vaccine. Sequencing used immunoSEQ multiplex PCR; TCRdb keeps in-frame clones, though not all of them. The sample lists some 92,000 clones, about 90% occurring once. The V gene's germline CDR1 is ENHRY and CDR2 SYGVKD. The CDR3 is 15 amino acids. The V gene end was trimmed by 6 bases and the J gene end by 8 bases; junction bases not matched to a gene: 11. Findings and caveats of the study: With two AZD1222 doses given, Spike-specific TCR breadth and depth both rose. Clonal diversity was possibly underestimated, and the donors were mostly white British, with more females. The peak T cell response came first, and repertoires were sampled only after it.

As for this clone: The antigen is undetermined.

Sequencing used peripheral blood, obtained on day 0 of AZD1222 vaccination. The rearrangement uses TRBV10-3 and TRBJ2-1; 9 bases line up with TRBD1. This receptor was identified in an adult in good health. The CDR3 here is CAIRLGQGLIDEQFF. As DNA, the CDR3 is TGTGCCATCAGACTCGGACAGGGGTTAATCGATGAGCAGTTCTTC.